The rows below give T cell receptor beta chains drawn from one sample of a study of cytomegalovirus exposure and HLA in healthy donors. Repertoires were generated with immunoSEQ multiplex PCR, while TCRdb's copy carries only in-frame clones and drops some. The data show about 68,000 clones, about 81% seen once. Sequenced material: PBMCs. These receptor sequences come from a human donor in good health. Each CDR3 is given with its conserved first and last residue. A D gene is named only where the DNA matches it firmly. Only some rows state a clone size, as once, few, many or a class for expanded clones.

J: TRBJ1-1
V: TRBV7-9
D: NA
size: NA
CDR3: CASSLGLGLLSPEAFF
DNA: TGTGCCAGCAGCTTAGGGTTGGGACTCCTTAGCCCTGAAGCTTTCTTT

J: TRBJ2-7
V: TRBV12-5
D: TRBD1
size: once
CDR3: CASGLVTGAYEQYF
DNA: TGTGCTAGTGGTTTGGTTACAGGGGCCTACGAGCAGTACTTC

J: TRBJ1-1
V: TRBV5-8
D: NA
size: NA
CDR3: CASSLSLRTRDYTEAFF
DNA: TGTGCCAGCAGCTTGTCACTCCGAACCAGGGACTACACTGAAGCTTTCTTT

J: TRBJ2-7
V: TRBV21-1
D: NA
size: NA
CDR3: CASSKDVPGVTYEQHF
DNA: TGTGCCAGCAGCAAAGACGTTCCAGGGGTTACCTACGAGCAGCACTTC

J: TRBJ2-3
V: TRBV10-3
D: NA
size: NA
CDR3: CAISRLASDTQYF
DNA: TGTGCCATCAGTAGGCTAGCGTCAGATACGCAGTATTTT

J: TRBJ2-1
V: TRBV11-1
D: NA
size: NA
CDR3: CASSLRGYNEQFF
DNA: TGTGCCAGCAGCTTAAGAGGGTACAATGAGCAGTTCTTC

J: TRBJ2-1
V: TRBV4-1
D: NA
size: NA
CDR3: CASSQGQQIYNEQFF
DNA: TGCGCCAGCAGCCAAGGACAACAGATCTACAATGAGCAGTTCTTC

J: TRBJ2-7
V: TRBV6-1
D: NA
size: NA
CDR3: CASSEGQVLTYEQYF
DNA: TGTGCCAGCAGTGAAGGCCAGGTATTAACCTACGAGCAGTACTTC

J: TRBJ1-5
V: TRBV5-4
D: NA
size: NA
CDR3: CASSLDRAQPQHF
DNA: TGTGCCAGCAGCTTGGACAGGGCTCAGCCCCAGCATTTT

J: TRBJ2-5
V: TRBV7-9
D: TRBD1
size: NA
CDR3: CASSIGQGGVVVETQYF
DNA: TGTGCCAGCAGCATAGGACAGGGAGGTGTGGTTGTGGAGACCCAGTACTTC

J: TRBJ2-1
V: TRBV4-2
D: TRBD2
size: NA
CDR3: CASSQDGGGASNEQFF
DNA: TGTGCCAGCAGCCAAGATGGCGGGGGGGCCAGCAATGAGCAGTTCTTC

J: TRBJ2-4
V: TRBV11-2
D: NA
size: NA
CDR3: CASSPLTGNIQYF
DNA: TGTGCCAGCAGCCCATTAACTGGAAACATTCAGTACTTC

J: TRBJ2-1
V: TRBV7-2
D: TRBD2
size: NA
CDR3: CASSSRGLAGLYNEQFF
DNA: TGTGCCAGCAGCTCCCGGGGCCTAGCGGGACTCTACAATGAGCAGTTCTTC

J: TRBJ2-1
V: TRBV19
D: NA
size: NA
CDR3: CASSTGNEQFF
DNA: TGTGCCAGTAGTACGGGGAATGAGCAGTTCTTC